These 28 T cell receptor beta chains were sequenced from one sample in a study of healthy donors' naive CD4 and CD8 T cells. A linear amplification protocol produced the TCR libraries from 450 to 500 ng of total RNA. Using its own MiXCR run on the reads, TCRdb lists one record per CDR3 protein. Of 150,000 to 200,000 distinct CDR3 sequences listed, around 70% were seen once; the top ten hold roughly 2.4%. Sequencing input: naive CD4+ and CD8+ T cells sorted from blood, pooled from several donors. These receptors all stem from a pool of human donors in good health; the sample pools cells from several healthy donors.

The V gene is TRBV29-1, the J gene TRBJ1-1, with D hard to call. Germline assignment: CDR1 SQVTM and CDR2 ANQGSEA. There are 11 residues in the CDR3. Trimming removed 6 bases at V and 3 bases at J, with 8 bases between. The CDR3 DNA sequence: TGCAGCGTCCTCTGGGACACTGAAGCTTTCTTT. Translated: CSVLWDTEAFF.

The J gene is TRBJ2-7, the V gene TRBV29-1; possible D gene TRBD1, 7 bases. Between the trimmed V and J ends, which lost 5 bases and 2 bases, there was a span of 22 bases. The CDR3 length is 16 residues. Germline V lookup: CDR1 SQVTM, CDR2 ANQGSEA. CDR3 DNA sequence: TGCAGCGTTCGTGGAGGGGGCTTTTCCCGAGCCTACGAGCAGTACTTC. This translates into CSVRGGGFSRAYEQYF.

This clonotype was recorded a few times. This chain links TRBV29-1 with TRBJ2-1; the D gene is possibly TRBD2 (6 bases). There are 15 residues in the CDR3. Germline V gene lookup returns CDR1 SQVTM and CDR2 ANQGSEA. Trimming removed 5 bases at V and 6 bases at J, with 20 bases between. In DNA form, the CDR3 reads TGCAGCGTTCGTAGCGGAGACCCTAGGGCCAATGAGCAGTTCTTC. Its translation is CSVRSGDPRANEQFF.

V is TRBV27 and J is TRBJ2-7; TRBD1 matches at 8 bases. Trimming cost V 2 bases and J 1 base; bases outside gene matches: 4. This CDR3 comprises 15 residues. Germline CDR1 reads MNHEY; CDR2 reads SMNVEV (reference sequence). In nucleotides, the CDR3 is TGTGCCAGCAGTTTACTCCGACAGGGGTCCTACGAGCAGTACTTC. Its translation: CASSLLRQGSYEQYF.

The V and J genes are TRBV19 and TRBJ1-2; 8 bases align to TRBD1. The CDR3 extends over 15 amino acids. Germline V lookup: CDR1 LNHDA, CDR2 SQIVND (reference sequence). With V trimmed by 1 base and J by 8 bases, 9 bases remained unmatched. The CDR3: CASSIAWTGTEGYTF. CDR3 sequence (DNA): TGTGCCAGTAGTATAGCCTGGACAGGGACGGAGGGCTACACCTTC.

The chain links TRBV29-1 to TRBJ2-1, with 10 bases fitting TRBD2. The CDR3 runs to 15 residues. Per the germline V gene, CDR1 is SQVTM and CDR2 is ANQGSEA. V lost 1 base and J lost 6; bases outside the gene matches: 6. The CDR3 here is CSVEAGAGGPNEQFF. The CDR3, as DNA: TGCAGCGTTGAAGCAGGAGCGGGAGGGCCCAATGAGCAGTTCTTC.

This clonotype was recorded a few times. The J gene is TRBJ2-1, the V gene TRBV29-1; TRBD1 agrees at 10 bases. CDR1 and CDR2 from the germline V gene are SQVTM and ANQGSEA. The ends lost 4 bases at V and 5 bases at J; junction bases unmatched: 8. This CDR3 has 15 residues. CDR3 nucleotide sequence: TGCAGCGTTGGGGGGGACAGGGGTATCCACAATGAGCAGTTCTTC. It encodes CSVGGDRGIHNEQFF.

The chain uses TRBV14 and TRBJ2-5; D is unclear. CDR3 length equals 14 residues. V lost 1 base to trimming and J lost 7 bases, with 13 bases between them. Germline CDR1 SGHDN, CDR2 FVKESK. In DNA form, the CDR3 reads TGTGCCAGCAGCCAAGTCAGCGCCTCGGGGACCCAGTACTTC. Amino acid sequence: CASSQVSASGTQYF.

The chain joins TRBV4-1 to TRBJ1-2; the D is unclear. The V gene lost 6 bases and the J gene lost 0 bases, with 11 bases spanning the gap. Germline loops: CDR1 MGHRA, CDR2 YSYEKL. The CDR3 extends over 14 amino acids. CDR3 sequence: CASSFRTPNYGYTF. The CDR3 DNA follows: TGCGCCAGCAGTTTTCGGACTCCTAACTATGGCTACACCTTC.

The rearrangement uses TRBV27 and TRBJ1-5; D is perhaps TRBD1 (5 bases). CDR1 MNHEY and CDR2 SMNVEV come from the germline V gene (reference sequence). CDR3 length: 14 amino acids. V shed 7 bases and J shed 6 bases, with 16 bases lying between them. The DNA of the CDR3 is TGTGCCAGCATGAGGGCCGGGACGGGTCAGCCCCAGCATTTT. It specifies CASMRAGTGQPQHF.

The V gene is TRBV4-2, the J gene TRBJ2-4; 8 bases fit TRBD2. The CDR3 loop spans 12 amino acids. V shed 6 bases and J 8 bases; nucleotides not matched to a gene: 3. CDR1 is LGHNA, CDR2 YNFKEQ, per germline. The CDR3 loop reads CASRGLEDIQYF. CDR3 nucleotides: TGTGCCAGCAGGGGACTAGAGGACATTCAGTACTTC.

The rearrangement links TRBV5-6 to TRBJ1-5; perhaps TRBD1 as D (5 bases). V was pared by 4 bases and J by 4 bases, with 12 bases between. Germline V gene sequence: CDR1 SGHDT, CDR2 YYEEEE. This CDR3 comprises 14 residues. The CDR3 region is CASSQQASNQPQHF. Here the CDR3 DNA reads TGTGCCAGCAGCCAACAGGCGTCTAATCAGCCCCAGCATTTT.

This chain joins TRBV29-1 and TRBJ2-7, with 7 bases lining up with TRBD1. CDR3 length: 15 residues. Germline lookup yields CDR1 SQVTM and CDR2 ANQGSEA. Trimming took 5 bases from V and 1 from J; bases not matched to a gene: 11. The CDR3 protein is CSVLRSDRYSYEQYF. CDR3 in DNA: TGCAGCGTTCTTAGATCGGACAGGTATTCCTACGAGCAGTACTTC.

This chain uses TRBV6-2 or TRBV6-3 with TRBJ2-5; 10 bases line up with TRBD2. CDR1 is MNHEY, CDR2 SVGEGT, per germline. V lost 0 bases, J lost 2 bases, and 6 bases stayed unmatched. The CDR3 runs to 17 residues. The CDR3 nucleotides are TGTGCCAGCAGTTACTCGTTCGGGACTAGCGATCAAGAGACCCAGTACTTC. Its protein product is CASSYSFGTSDQETQYF.

The rearrangement links TRBV20-1 to TRBJ2-1; 8 bases match TRBD2. The germline V gene has CDR1 DFQATT and CDR2 SNEGSKA (reference sequence). V dropped 6 bases and J dropped 4; count of bases not matched to a gene: 14. This CDR3 has 16 amino acids. CDR3 protein: CSAKGLSGRLYNEQFF. The CDR3 DNA reads TGCAGTGCAAAGGGTTTAAGCGGGAGACTGTACAATGAGCAGTTCTTC.

J is TRBJ1-1 and V is TRBV6-5, with 10 bases that match TRBD1. CDR1 and CDR2 (germline): MNHEY, SVGAGI. The J segment lost 5 bases and the V segment lost 0 bases, leaving 9 bases of the junction unmatched. The CDR3 is made up of 17 amino acids. CDR3 nucleotides: TGTGCCAGCAGTTACTCGATTTGGGGACAGGGGTGGACTGAAGCTTTCTTT. Protein sequence: CASSYSIWGQGWTEAFF.

The chain couples TRBV6-5 to TRBJ2-1, with 10 bases matching TRBD2. This CDR3 has 16 residues. Germline V CDR1 and CDR2: MNHEY, SVGAGI. V dropped 4 bases and J dropped 7; count of bases not matched to a gene: 10. The CDR3 sequence: CASSSLAGVGRNEQFF. CDR3 nucleotide sequence: TGTGCCAGCAGTTCTCTAGCGGGAGTAGGGAGGAATGAGCAGTTCTTC.

The V call is TRBV12-3 or TRBV12-4, the J call TRBJ2-1; the match to TRBD2 covers 11 bases. Trimming took 3 bases from V and 0 from J; bases not matched to a gene: 4. The CDR3 contains 17 residues. The CDR3 nucleotides read TGTGCCAGCAGTTTCCCTACTAGCGGGGGCTCCTACAATGAGCAGTTCTTC. Protein: CASSFPTSGGSYNEQFF.

The J gene is TRBJ1-2, the V gene TRBV30; D gene ambiguous. Germline CDR1 GTSNPN, CDR2 SVGIG (reference sequence). The CDR3 has 10 amino acids. V lost 5 bases and J lost 7, with 8 bases in between. CDR3 in DNA: TGTGCCTGGGGGCGGAGTGGCTACACCTTC. Protein sequence: CAWGRSGYTF.

J is TRBJ2-7 and V is TRBV29-1; 8 bases are shared with TRBD1. The germline CDR1 and CDR2 sequences are SQVTM and ANQGSEA. This CDR3 contains 12 residues. The junction had 4 bases not matched to a gene; V was cut back by 6 bases and J by 3 bases. DNA of the CDR3: TGCAGCGTAGGAGGACAGGGCTACGAGCAGTACTTC. Its protein is CSVGGQGYEQYF.

The chain uses TRBV5-6 and TRBJ1-1; the D gene is possibly TRBD1 (5 bases). Trimming removed 0 bases at V and 8 bases at J, with 14 bases between. The CDR3 runs 14 residues. Germline V gene data show CDR1 as SGHDT and CDR2 as YYEEEE. The DNA for the CDR3 is TGTGCCAGCAGCTTGGCGGGGCCCTCGAAGGAAGCTTTCTTT. As protein: CASSLAGPSKEAFF. Full variable domain (remainder filled in from reference TRBV5-6 and TRBJ1-1): DAGVTQSPTHLIKTRGQQVTLRCSPKSGHDTVSWYQQALGQGPQFIFQYYEEEERQRGNFPDRFSGHQFPNYSSELNVNALLLGDSALYLCASSLAGPSKEAFFGQGTRLTVV.

The chain employs TRBV19 and TRBJ1-1; D gene unclear. V lost 1 base to trimming and J lost 1 base, with 7 bases between them. CDR1 and CDR2 (germline): LNHDA, SQIVND (reference sequence). The CDR3 runs to 14 residues. CDR3: CASSIGRGNTEAFF. Here the CDR3 DNA reads TGTGCCAGTAGTATAGGACGTGGGAACACTGAAGCTTTCTTT.

The V and J genes are TRBV5-6 and TRBJ2-7; 8 bases line up with TRBD1. V shed 5 bases, J shed 3 bases, and the junction held 7 bases outside the gene matches. From germline, CDR1 is SGHDT and CDR2 YYEEEE. This CDR3 spans 14 amino acids. CDR3 sequence (DNA): TGTGCCAGCAGTGCGGGACAGGATGGCTACGAGCAGTACTTC. Translated: CASSAGQDGYEQYF.

The chain links TRBV29-1 to TRBJ2-4; D is perhaps TRBD2 (6 bases). The CDR3 contains 12 residues. Trimming left V 5 bases short and J 6 bases short, with 11 bases between. Looked up from germline, CDR1 is SQVTM and CDR2 is ANQGSEA. CDR3 DNA: TGCAGCGTTACCGCGGAGGGAAACATTCAGTACTTC. Translating it yields CSVTAEGNIQYF. The whole variable domain, filled in from reference TRBV29-1 and TRBJ2-4, reads SAVISQKPSRDICQRGTSLTIQCQVDSQVTMMFWYRQQPGQSLTLIATANQGSEATYESGFVIDKFPISRPNLTFSTLTVSNMSPEDSSIYLCSVTAEGNIQYFGAGTRLSVL.

The genes are TRBV6-5 and TRBJ1-2; 9 nucleotides align to TRBD1. V gave up 0 bases and J gave up 2 bases; unmatched junction bases: 4. This CDR3 contains 16 residues. Germline CDR1 MNHEY, CDR2 SVGAGI. Written as DNA, the CDR3 is TGTGCCAGCAGTTACTCGCGGGGGACAGGGAACTATGGCTACACCTTC. It codes for CASSYSRGTGNYGYTF.

V usage is TRBV12-3 or TRBV12-4 and J usage is TRBJ2-1; no clear D. The V and J ends lost 5 bases and 2 bases respectively, with 7 bases between them. This CDR3 contains 13 residues. CDR3 coding DNA: TGTGCCAGCAGTCCTGATCCCTACAATGAGCAGTTCTTC. It specifies CASSPDPYNEQFF.

This clonotype occurred a few times. The chain is built from TRBV19 and TRBJ1-1; tentatively, D is TRBD1 (5 bases). Between the trimmed V and J ends, which lost 2 bases and 4 bases, there was a span of 8 bases. The germline V gene encodes CDR1 LNHDA and CDR2 SQIVND (reference sequence). The CDR3 sequence is 13 residues long. The DNA of the CDR3 is TGTGCCAGTAGTATATTGGGACTCACTGAAGCTTTCTTT. This gives the protein CASSILGLTEAFF.

This chain uses TRBV6-2 or TRBV6-3 with TRBJ2-7; the D gene is possibly TRBD2 (5 bases). Germline V gene sequence: CDR1 MNHEY, CDR2 SVGEGT. Trimming removed 7 bases from V and 2 bases from J, with 15 bases in between. The CDR3 runs 14 residues. CDR3 nucleotide sequence: TGTGCCAGCACCCCCACGGACTCTACCTACGAGCAGTACTTC. Translating gives CASTPTDSTYEQYF.